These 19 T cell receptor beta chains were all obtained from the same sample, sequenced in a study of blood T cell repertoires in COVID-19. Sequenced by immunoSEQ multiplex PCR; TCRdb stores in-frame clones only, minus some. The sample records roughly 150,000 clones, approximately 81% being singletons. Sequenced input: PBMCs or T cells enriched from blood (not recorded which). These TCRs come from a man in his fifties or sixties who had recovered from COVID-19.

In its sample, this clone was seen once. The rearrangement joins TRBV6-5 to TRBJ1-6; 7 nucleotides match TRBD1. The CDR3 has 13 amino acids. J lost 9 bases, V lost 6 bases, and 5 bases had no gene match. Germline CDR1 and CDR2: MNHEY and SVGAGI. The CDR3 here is CASRGQVVSPLHF. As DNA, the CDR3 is TGTGCCAGCAGAGGACAGGTCGTTTCACCCCTCCACTTT.

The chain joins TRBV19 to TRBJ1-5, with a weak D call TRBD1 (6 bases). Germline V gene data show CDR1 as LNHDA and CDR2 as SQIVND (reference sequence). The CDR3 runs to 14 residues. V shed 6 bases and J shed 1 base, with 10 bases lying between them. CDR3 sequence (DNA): TGTGCCAGTAGATTACAGGGAAGCAATCAGCCCCAGCATTTT. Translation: CASRLQGSNQPQHF.

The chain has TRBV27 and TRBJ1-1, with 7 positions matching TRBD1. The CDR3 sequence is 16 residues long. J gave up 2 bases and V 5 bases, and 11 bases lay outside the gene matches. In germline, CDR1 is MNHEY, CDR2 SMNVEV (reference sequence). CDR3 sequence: CASSKSPGQVNTEAFF. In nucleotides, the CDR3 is TGTGCCAGCAGTAAAAGTCCAGGACAGGTAAACACTGAAGCTTTCTTT.

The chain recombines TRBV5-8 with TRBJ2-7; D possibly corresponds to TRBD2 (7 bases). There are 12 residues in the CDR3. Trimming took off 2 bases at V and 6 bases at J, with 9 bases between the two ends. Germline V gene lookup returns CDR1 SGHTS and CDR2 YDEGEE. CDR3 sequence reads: CASSFRGAEQYF. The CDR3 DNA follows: TGTGCCAGCAGCTTTCGGGGGGCCGAGCAGTACTTC.

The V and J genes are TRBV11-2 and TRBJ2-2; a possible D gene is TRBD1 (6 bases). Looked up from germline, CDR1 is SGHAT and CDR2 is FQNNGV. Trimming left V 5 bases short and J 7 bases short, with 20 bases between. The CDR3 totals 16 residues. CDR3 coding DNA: TGTGCCAGCAGCCCCATTAAGGGCAGGGGCGTCGGGGAGCTGTTTTTT. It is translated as CASSPIKGRGVGELFF.

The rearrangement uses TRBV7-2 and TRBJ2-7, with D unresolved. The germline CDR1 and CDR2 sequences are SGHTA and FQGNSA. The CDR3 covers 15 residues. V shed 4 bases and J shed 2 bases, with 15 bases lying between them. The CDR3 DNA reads TGTGCCAGCAGCTCATCGACCCAGGCCACCTACGAGCAGTACTTC. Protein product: CASSSSTQATYEQYF. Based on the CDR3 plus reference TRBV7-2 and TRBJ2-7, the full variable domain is GAGVSQSPSNKVTEKGKDVELRCDPISGHTALYWYRQSLGQGLEFLIYFQGNSAPDKSGLPSDRFSAERTGGSVSTLTIQRTQQEDSAVYLCASSSSTQATYEQYFGPGTRLTVT.

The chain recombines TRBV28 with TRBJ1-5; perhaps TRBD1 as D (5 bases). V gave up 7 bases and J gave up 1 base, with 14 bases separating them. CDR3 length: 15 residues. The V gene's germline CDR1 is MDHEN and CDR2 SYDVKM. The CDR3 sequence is CASTPLKGSNQPQHF. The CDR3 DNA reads TGTGCCAGCACTCCCCTTAAGGGGAGCAATCAGCCCCAGCATTTT.

CDR3 coding DNA: TGTGCCAGCAGCTCCCTTGGCGGGGGGGTTGAGACCCAGTACTTC. Amino acids: CASSSLGGGVETQYF. J is TRBJ2-5 and V is TRBV7-6, with 9 bases identical to TRBD2. The CDR3 runs 15 residues. Germline CDR1 SGHVS, CDR2 FNYEAQ. Trimming took 4 bases from V and 5 from J; bases not matched to a gene: 8.

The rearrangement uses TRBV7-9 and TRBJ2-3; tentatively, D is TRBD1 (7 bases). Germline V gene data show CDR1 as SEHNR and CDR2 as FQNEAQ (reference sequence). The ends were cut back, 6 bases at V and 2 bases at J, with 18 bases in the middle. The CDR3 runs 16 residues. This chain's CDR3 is CASRGRDRVSTDTQYF. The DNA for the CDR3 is TGTGCCAGCAGGGGGCGGGACAGAGTTTCCACAGATACGCAGTATTTT.

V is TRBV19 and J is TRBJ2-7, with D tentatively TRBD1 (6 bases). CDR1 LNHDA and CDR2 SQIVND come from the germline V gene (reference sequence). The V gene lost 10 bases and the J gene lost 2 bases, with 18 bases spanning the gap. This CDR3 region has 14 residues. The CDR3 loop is CATGHGPQPYEQYF. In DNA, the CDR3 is TGTGCCACGGGACACGGACCTCAGCCCTACGAGCAGTACTTC.

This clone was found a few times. The CDR3 DNA sequence: TGTGCCAGTAGTATAGGGCAGGGGAATAATTCACCCCTCCACTTT. This translates into CASSIGQGNNSPLHF. This chain joins TRBV19 and TRBJ1-6; tentative D call: TRBD1 (6 bases). CDR1 LNHDA and CDR2 SQIVND come from the germline V gene (reference sequence). Between the trimmed V and J ends, which lost 1 base and 5 bases, there was a span of 9 bases. The CDR3 extends over 15 amino acids.

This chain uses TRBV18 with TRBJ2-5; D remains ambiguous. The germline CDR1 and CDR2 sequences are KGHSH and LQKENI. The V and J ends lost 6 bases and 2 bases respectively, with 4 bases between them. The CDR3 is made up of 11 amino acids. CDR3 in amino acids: CASSQQETQYF. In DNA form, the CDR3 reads TGTGCCAGCTCCCAACAAGAGACCCAGTACTTC.

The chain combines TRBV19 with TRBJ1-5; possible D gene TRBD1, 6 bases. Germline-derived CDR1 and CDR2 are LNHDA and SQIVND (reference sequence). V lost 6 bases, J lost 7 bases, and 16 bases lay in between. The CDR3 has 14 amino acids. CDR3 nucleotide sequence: TGTGCCAGTAGAAAACGGACAGACGGGCAGCCCCAGCATTTT. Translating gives CASRKRTDGQPQHF.

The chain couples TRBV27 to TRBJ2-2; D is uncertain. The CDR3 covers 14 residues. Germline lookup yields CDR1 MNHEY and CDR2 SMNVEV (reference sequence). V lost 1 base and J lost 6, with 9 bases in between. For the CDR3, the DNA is TGTGCCAGCAGTTTATATGCAGGTCCCGGGGAGCTGTTTTTT. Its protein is CASSLYAGPGELFF.

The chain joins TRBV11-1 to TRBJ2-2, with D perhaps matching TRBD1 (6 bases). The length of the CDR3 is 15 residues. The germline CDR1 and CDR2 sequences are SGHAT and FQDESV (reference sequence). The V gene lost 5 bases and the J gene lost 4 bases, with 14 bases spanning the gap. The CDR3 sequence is CASSKQGQITGELFF. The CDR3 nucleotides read TGTGCCAGCAGCAAACAGGGACAAATCACCGGGGAGCTGTTTTTT.

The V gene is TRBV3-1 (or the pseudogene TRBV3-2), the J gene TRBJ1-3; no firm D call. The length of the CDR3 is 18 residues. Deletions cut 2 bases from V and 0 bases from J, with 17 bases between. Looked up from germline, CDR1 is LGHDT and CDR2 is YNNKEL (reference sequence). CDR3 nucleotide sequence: TGTGCCAGCAGCCAACAGGTTGCAGTCCACCCCTCTGGAAACACCATATATTTT. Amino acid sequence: CASSQQVAVHPSGNTIYF.

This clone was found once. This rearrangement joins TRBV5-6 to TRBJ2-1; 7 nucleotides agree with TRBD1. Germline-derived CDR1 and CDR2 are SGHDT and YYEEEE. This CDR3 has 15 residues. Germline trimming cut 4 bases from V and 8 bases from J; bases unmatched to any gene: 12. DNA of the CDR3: TGTGCCAGCAGCCAGGGGGTAGTCCTAAAGTATGAGCAGTTCTTC. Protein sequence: CASSQGVVLKYEQFF.

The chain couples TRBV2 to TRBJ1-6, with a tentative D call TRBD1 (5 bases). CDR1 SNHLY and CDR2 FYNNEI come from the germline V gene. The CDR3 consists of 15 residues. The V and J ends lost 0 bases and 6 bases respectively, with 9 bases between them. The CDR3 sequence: CASSEARTRNSPLHF. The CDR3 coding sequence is TGTGCCAGCAGTGAAGCGAGGACACGTAATTCACCCCTCCACTTT.

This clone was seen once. CDR3 amino acids: CASSYTPDRSYEQYF. The CDR3 bases are TGTGCCAGCAGTTACACCCCGGACAGGTCCTACGAGCAGTACTTC. This chain links TRBV6-5 with TRBJ2-7; TRBD1 matches at 7 bases. The CDR3 is 15 residues long. In germline, CDR1 is MNHEY, CDR2 SVGAGI. V lost 2 bases, J lost 1 base, and 5 bases stayed unmatched.